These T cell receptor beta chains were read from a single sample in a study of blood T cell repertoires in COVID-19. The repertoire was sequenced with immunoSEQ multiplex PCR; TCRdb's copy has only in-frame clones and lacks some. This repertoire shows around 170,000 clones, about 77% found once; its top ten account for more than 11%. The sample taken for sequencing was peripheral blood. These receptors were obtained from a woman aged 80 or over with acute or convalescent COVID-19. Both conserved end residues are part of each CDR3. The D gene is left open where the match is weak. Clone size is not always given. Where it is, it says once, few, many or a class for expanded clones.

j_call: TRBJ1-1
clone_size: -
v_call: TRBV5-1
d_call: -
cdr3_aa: CASSPNAGLNTEAFF
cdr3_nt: TGCGCCAGCAGCCCTAACGCGGGGTTGAACACTGAAGCTTTCTTT

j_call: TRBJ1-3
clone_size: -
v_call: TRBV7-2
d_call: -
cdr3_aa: CASSPRRSSGNTIYF
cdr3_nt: TGTGCCAGCAGCCCCCGACGGAGCTCTGGAAACACCATATATTTT

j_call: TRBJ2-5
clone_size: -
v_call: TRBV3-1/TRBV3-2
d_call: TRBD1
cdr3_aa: CASSPAGTGGLETQYF
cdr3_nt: TGTGCCAGCAGCCCCGCCGGGACAGGGGGCCTAGAGACCCAGTACTTC

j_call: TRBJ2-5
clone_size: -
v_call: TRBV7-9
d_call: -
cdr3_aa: CASSPLGSTGGETQYF
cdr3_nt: TGTGCCAGCAGCCCCCTGGGGTCGACAGGTGGGGAGACCCAGTACTTC

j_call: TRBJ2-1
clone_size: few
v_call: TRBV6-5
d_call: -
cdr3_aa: CATIRDTVYNEQFF
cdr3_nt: TGTGCCACTATCCGGGACACAGTCTACAATGAGCAGTTCTTC

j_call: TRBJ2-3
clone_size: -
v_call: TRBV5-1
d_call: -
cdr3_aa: CASRKGVGQTDTQYF
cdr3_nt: TGCGCCAGCAGGAAGGGGGTGGGCCAGACAGATACGCAGTATTTT

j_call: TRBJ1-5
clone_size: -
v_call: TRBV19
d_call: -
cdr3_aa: CASKKQGGQPQHF
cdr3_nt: TGTGCCAGTAAGAAACAGGGCGGTCAGCCCCAGCATTTT

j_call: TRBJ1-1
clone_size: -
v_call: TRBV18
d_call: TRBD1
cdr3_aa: CASSPRQGWTEAFF
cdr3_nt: TGTGCCAGCTCACCCAGACAGGGCTGGACTGAAGCTTTCTTT

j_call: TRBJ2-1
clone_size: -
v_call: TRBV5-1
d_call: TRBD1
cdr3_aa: CASSLAVAGQGANEQFF
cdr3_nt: TGCGCCAGCAGCTTGGCGGTGGCGGGACAGGGGGCCAATGAGCAGTTCTTC

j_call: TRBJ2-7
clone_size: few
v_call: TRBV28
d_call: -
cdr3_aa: CASSFPGNSYEQYF
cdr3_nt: TGTGCCAGCAGTTTCCCGGGGAATAGCTACGAGCAGTACTTC

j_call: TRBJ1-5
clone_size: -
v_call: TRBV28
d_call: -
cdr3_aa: CASSQGGSNQPQHF
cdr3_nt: TGTGCCAGCAGCCAGGGAGGGAGCAATCAGCCCCAGCATTTT

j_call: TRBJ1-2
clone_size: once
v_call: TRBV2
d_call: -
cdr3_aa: CASKLDGYGYTF
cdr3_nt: TGTGCCAGCAAACTCGACGGGTATGGCTACACCTTC

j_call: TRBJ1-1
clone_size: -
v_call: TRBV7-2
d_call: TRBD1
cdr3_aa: CASSHPTGGRLEAFF
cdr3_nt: TGTGCCAGCAGCCATCCGACAGGGGGGCGACTAGAAGCTTTCTTT

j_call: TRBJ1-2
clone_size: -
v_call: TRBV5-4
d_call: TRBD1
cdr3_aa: CASGTTTGGPYGYTF
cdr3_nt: TGTGCCAGCGGCACAACGACAGGGGGCCCTTATGGCTACACCTTC

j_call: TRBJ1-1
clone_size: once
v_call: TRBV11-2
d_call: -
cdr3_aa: CASSLVQGNTEAFF
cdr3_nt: TGTGCCAGCAGCTTAGTACAGGGGAACACTGAAGCTTTCTTT

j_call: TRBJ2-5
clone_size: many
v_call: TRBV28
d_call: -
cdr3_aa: CASSPRGVRQETQYF
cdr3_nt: TGTGCCAGCAGTCCCCGCGGGGTACGCCAAGAGACCCAGTACTTC

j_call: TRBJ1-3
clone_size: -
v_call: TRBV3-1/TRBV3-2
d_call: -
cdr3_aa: CASSQVLELSTIYF
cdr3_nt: TGTGCCAGCAGCCAGGTTCTTGAGTTGAGCACCATATATTTT

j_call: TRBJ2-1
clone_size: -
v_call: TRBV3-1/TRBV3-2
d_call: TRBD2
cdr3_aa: CASSLAPEDRRNTGTSGSYNEQFF
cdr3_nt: TGTGCCAGCAGCCTCGCCCCCGAGGACAGGCGGAACACCGGGACTAGCGGGAGTTACAATGAGCAGTTCTTC

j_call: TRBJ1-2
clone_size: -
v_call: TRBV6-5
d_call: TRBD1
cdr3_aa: CASMAATGVYGYTF
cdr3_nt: TGTGCCAGTATGGCTGCCACAGGGGTATATGGCTACACCTTC

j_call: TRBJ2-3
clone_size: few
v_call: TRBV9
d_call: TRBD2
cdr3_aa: CASSVAGLSSLTDTQYF
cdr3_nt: TGTGCCAGCAGCGTAGCGGGACTATCGAGCCTCACAGATACGCAGTATTTT

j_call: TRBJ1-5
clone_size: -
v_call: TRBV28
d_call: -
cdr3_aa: CASSAGGAENQPQHF
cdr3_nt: TGTGCCAGCAGTGCCGGAGGGGCCGAGAATCAGCCCCAGCATTTT

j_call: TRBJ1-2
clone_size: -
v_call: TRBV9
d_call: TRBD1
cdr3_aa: CASSLLDRGTYTF
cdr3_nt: TGTGCCAGCAGCCTCTTAGACAGGGGGACCTACACCTTC

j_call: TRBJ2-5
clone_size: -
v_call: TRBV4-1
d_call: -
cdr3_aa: CASSQDWQILPPQETQYF
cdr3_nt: TGCGCCAGCAGCCAAGATTGGCAGATTCTCCCCCCCCAAGAGACCCAGTACTTC

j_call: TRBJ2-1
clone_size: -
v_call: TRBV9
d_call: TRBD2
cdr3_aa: CASSVEGGSLAGPYNEQFF
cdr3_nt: TGTGCCAGCAGCGTAGAGGGGGGGTCACTAGCGGGACCTTACAATGAGCAGTTCTTC

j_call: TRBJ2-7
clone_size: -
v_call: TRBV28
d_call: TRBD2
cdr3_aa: CASRSSGASEQYF
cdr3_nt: TGTGCCAGCAGGAGTAGCGGGGCCTCGGAGCAGTACTTC

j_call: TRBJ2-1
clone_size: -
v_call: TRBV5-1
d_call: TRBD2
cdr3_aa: CASSLFPAGGHNEQFF
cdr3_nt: TGCGCCAGCAGCTTGTTTCCGGCGGGAGGGCACAATGAGCAGTTCTTC

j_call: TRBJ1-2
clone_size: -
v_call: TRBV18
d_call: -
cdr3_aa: CASSPNTVGGRGDGYTF
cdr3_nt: TGTGCCAGCTCACCAAATACTGTGGGGGGACGCGGAGATGGCTACACCTTC

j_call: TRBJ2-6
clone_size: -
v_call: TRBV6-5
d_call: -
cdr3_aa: CASRPRNSGANVLTF
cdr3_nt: TGTGCCAGCAGGCCGAGGAACTCTGGGGCCAACGTCCTGACTTTC

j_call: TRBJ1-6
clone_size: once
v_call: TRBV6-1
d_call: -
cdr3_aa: CASSEATLANSPLHF
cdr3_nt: TGTGCCAGCAGTGAAGCGACTCTGGCTAATTCACCCCTCCACTTT

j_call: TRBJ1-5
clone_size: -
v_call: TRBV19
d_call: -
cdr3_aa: CASSIDGSGNQPQHF
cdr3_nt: TGTGCCAGTAGTATAGATGGATCGGGTAATCAGCCCCAGCATTTT

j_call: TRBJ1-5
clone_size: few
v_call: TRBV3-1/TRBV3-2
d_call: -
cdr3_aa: CASSHRLGPGQPQHF
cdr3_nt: TGTGCCAGCAGCCATCGGTTGGGGCCCGGTCAGCCCCAGCATTTT

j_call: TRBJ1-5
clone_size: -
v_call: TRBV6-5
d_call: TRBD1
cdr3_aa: CASSYDRGNQPQHF
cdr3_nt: TGTGCCAGCAGTTACGACAGGGGGAATCAGCCCCAGCATTTT

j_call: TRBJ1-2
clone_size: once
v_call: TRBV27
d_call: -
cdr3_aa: CASSPYQGRGGYTF
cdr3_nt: TGTGCCAGCAGTCCTTATCAGGGTAGGGGTGGCTACACCTTC

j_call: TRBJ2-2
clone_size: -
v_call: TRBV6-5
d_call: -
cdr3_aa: CASNRLGGELFF
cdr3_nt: TGTGCCAGCAACCGCCTCGGCGGGGAGCTGTTTTTT

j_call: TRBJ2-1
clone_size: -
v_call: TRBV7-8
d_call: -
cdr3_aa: CASSLAATKARNEQFF
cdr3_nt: TGTGCCAGCAGCTTAGCAGCGACTAAGGCCCGCAATGAGCAGTTCTTC

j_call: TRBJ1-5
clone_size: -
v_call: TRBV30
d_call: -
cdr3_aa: CAWSVDGGPPQHF
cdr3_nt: TGTGCCTGGAGTGTCGACGGGGGGCCCCCCCAGCATTTT

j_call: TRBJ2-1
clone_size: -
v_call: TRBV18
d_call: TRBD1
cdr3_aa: CASSPNPPGQGRNEQFF
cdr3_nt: TGTGCCAGCTCACCCAACCCGCCGGGACAGGGTAGGAATGAGCAGTTCTTC

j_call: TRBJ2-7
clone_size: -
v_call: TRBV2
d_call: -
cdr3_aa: CASSGSSRGPTYEQYF
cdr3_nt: TGTGCCAGCAGTGGGAGCAGCAGGGGCCCAACCTACGAGCAGTACTTC

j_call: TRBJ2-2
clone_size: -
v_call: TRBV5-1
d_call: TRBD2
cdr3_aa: CASSLAAGNTGELFF
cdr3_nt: TGCGCCAGCAGCTTGGCAGCGGGAAACACCGGGGAGCTGTTTTTT

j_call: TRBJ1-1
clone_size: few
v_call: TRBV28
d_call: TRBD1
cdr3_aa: CASSLKTGLTEAFF
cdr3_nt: TGTGCCAGCAGTTTAAAGACAGGGCTGACTGAAGCTTTCTTT

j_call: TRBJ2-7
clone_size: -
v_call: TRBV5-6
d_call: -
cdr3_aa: CASGAHVRSYEQYF
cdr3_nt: TGTGCCAGCGGGGCCCACGTGAGGTCCTACGAGCAGTACTTC

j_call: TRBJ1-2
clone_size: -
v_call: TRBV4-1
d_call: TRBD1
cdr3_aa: CASSLGQAALDSYGYTF
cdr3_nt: TGCGCCAGCAGCCTCGGACAGGCTGCCCTAGATTCCTATGGCTACACCTTC

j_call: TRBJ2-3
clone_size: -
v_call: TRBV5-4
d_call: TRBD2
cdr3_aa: CASSLMAASGGADTQYF
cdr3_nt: TGTGCCAGCAGCTTGATGGCGGCCAGCGGGGGTGCAGATACGCAGTATTTT

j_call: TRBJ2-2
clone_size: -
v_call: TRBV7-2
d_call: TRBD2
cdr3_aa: CASSFGGGNTGELFF
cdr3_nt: TGTGCCAGCAGCTTCGGCGGGGGGAACACCGGGGAGCTGTTTTTT

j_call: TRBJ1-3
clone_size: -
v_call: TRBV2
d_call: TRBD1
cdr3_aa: CASSATGGYGNTIYF
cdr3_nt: TGTGCCAGCAGTGCGACAGGGGGCTATGGAAACACCATATATTTT

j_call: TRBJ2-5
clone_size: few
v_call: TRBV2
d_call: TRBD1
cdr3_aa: CASTRGTQETQYF
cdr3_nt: TGTGCCAGCACCAGGGGGACCCAAGAGACCCAGTACTTC

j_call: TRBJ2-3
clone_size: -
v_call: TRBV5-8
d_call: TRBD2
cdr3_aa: CASSLQGTSGGADTQYF
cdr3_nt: TGTGCCAGCAGCTTGCAGGGGACTAGCGGGGGGGCAGATACGCAGTATTTT

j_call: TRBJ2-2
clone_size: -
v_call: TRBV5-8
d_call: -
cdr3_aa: CASSWLGHPNTGELFF
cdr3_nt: TGTGCCAGCAGCTGGTTGGGACACCCGAACACCGGGGAGCTGTTTTTT

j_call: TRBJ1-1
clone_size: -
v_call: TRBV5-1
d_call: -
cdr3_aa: CASSLLRENTEAFF
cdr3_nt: TGCGCCAGCAGCTTGCTCAGGGAGAACACTGAAGCTTTCTTT

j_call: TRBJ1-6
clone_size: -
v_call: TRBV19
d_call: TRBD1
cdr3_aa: CASSPAQGARRSPLHF
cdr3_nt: TGTGCCAGTAGTCCAGCCCAGGGGGCGCGGAGGTCACCCCTCCACTTT

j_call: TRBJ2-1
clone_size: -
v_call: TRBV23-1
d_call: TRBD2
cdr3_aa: CASSQGGTSGRHSEQFF
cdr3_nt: TGCGCCAGCAGTCAAGGCGGGACTAGCGGGAGACATAGTGAGCAGTTCTTC

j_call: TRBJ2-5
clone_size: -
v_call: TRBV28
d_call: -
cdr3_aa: CASGGWQGQETQYF
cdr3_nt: TGTGCCAGCGGGGGGTGGCAGGGACAGGAGACCCAGTACTTC

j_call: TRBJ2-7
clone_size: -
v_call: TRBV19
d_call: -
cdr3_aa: CASSRSGVAGEYEQYF
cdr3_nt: TGTGCCAGTAGTAGAAGCGGGGTGGCAGGGGAATACGAGCAGTACTTC